The rows below give T cell receptor beta chains drawn from one sample of a study of T cells after yellow fever vaccination. TCRdb reprocessed the 5' RACE reads with MiXCR, giving one entry per CDR3 protein. This sample has some 350,000 distinct CDR3 sequences, with 4.1% found just once. This specimen was PBMCs, taken 5 days after the yellow fever booster vaccination. These TCRs come from a man in his late teens or twenties who received the YFV17D yellow fever vaccine. CDR3s include the opening cysteine and the closing phenylalanine or tryptophan. The D gene is left open where the match is weak. A clone size is listed for some rows: how often the clone was seen (once, few, many), or a class if it is expanded.

TRBJ2-2 few TRBV24-1 - TGTGCCACCAGTGATTCCCCGGGGGGCCGGAACACCGGGGAGCTGTTTTTT CATSDSPGGRNTGELFF
TRBJ2-3 many TRBV7-2 TRBD2 TGTGCCAGCAGCTTTAGCGGGGGGGCAGATACGCAGTATTTT CASSFSGGADTQYF
TRBJ1-6 many TRBV18 - TGTGCCAGCTCACCCCAGGGGATAACTAATTCACCCCTCCACTTT CASSPQGITNSPLHF
TRBJ1-3 - TRBV11-2 - TGTGCCAGCAGCTTAACGATCCGGCAGGGAGGAAACACCATATATTTT CASSLTIRQGGNTIYF
TRBJ2-1 many TRBV5-6 - TGTGCCAGCAGCTTTGGGGGACGGAATGAGCAGTTCTTC CASSFGGRNEQFF
TRBJ1-6 few TRBV18 TRBD1 TGTGCCAGCTCACCACGCGGGGGTCAGGGGGCGAATTCACCCCTCCACTTT CASSPRGGQGANSPLHF
TRBJ2-5 few TRBV6-5 TRBD2 TGTGCCAGCAGTAACTACCGGGGAGGGGAGACCCAGTACTTC CASSNYRGGETQYF
TRBJ2-3 few TRBV7-2 - TGTGCCAGCAGCTTAGACTCTTCAGATACGCAGTATTTT CASSLDSSDTQYF
TRBJ2-5 few TRBV6-5 TRBD2 TGTGCCAGCAGTTACGCTAGCGGGACCCAGTACTTC CASSYASGTQYF
TRBJ1-5 few TRBV28 - TGTGCCAGCAGAGACAGGCTCAATCAGCCCCAGCATTTT CASRDRLNQPQHF
TRBJ2-3 - TRBV7-2 TRBD2 TGTGCCAGCAGCTCTAGGCCGGGGGGGACAGATACGCAGTATTTT CASSSRPGGTDTQYF
TRBJ2-1 few TRBV7-9 TRBD2 TGTGCCAGCAGCGAGTCCAGCGGGGTCAATGAGCAGTTCTTC CASSESSGVNEQFF
TRBJ2-7 few TRBV4-1 TRBD2 TGCGCCAGCAGCCAAGAAGGGAAAACTAGCGGGAAAACCGAGCAGTACTTC CASSQEGKTSGKTEQYF
TRBJ2-7 few TRBV4-3 - TGCGCCAGCAGCCAAGGGAGGTCGAAGTACGAGCAGTACTTC CASSQGRSKYEQYF
TRBJ1-5 - TRBV12-3/TRBV12-4 - TGTGCCAGCAGTGCCCGCGGAGGGTACCGGCCCCAGCATTTT CASSARGGYRPQHF